One sample yielded the 12 T cell receptor beta chains listed below, sequenced in a study of cytomegalovirus exposure and HLA in healthy donors. PCR primers comprised 60 Vbeta and 13 Jbeta primers. Measured with immunoSEQ multiplex PCR; TCRdb has only the in-frame clones, and not every one. The sample contains roughly 190,000 clones, roughly four fifths of which appear only once. Sequencing input: PBMCs. These receptors were taken from a man aged 18 to 30 in good health and CMV-seronegative.

The genes are TRBV28 and TRBJ1-2; 7 bases are a match to TRBD1. Trimming cost V 3 bases and J 2 bases; bases outside gene matches: 3. Germline assignment: CDR1 MDHEN and CDR2 SYDVKM. The CDR3 contains 14 residues. CDR3 loop: CASSFMTGNYGYTF. CDR3 coding DNA: TGTGCCAGCAGTTTCATGACAGGGAACTATGGCTACACCTTC.

A few counts support this clone. The rearrangement links TRBV6-6 to TRBJ2-2; 9 bases fit TRBD1. With V trimmed by 2 bases and J by 6 bases, 7 bases remained unmatched. CDR1 is MNHNY and CDR2 is SVGAGI in the germline V gene (reference sequence). This CDR3 comprises 16 residues. CDR3 in amino acids: CASSYTNRGHSGELFF. CDR3 coding DNA: TGTGCCAGCAGTTACACAAACAGGGGGCATTCCGGGGAGCTGTTTTTT.

This chain uses TRBV7-9 with TRBJ1-2; D not resolved. This CDR3 has 15 residues. With 8 bases removed from V and 4 bases from J, the gap between germline ends came to 20 bases. Germline V gives CDR1 SEHNR, CDR2 FQNEAQ (reference sequence). DNA of the CDR3: TGTGCCAGCCCCACGTCCGACGACGGGTTCTATGGCTACACCTTC. It translates to CASPTSDDGFYGYTF.

In its sample, this clone was seen a few times. This chain links TRBV18 with TRBJ2-6; D ambiguous. Germline CDR1 reads KGHSH; CDR2 reads LQKENI. V was clipped by 3 bases and J by 0 bases, with 9 bases between them. The CDR3 is made up of 16 amino acids. CDR3 sequence reads: CASSPARNSGANVLTF. DNA for the CDR3: TGTGCCAGCTCACCGGCACGAAACTCTGGGGCCAACGTCCTGACTTTC.

The J gene is TRBJ1-3, the V gene TRBV9; 9 positions agree with TRBD1. With 4 bases clipped from V and 3 bases from J, the junction kept 8 bases outside the gene matches. This CDR3 region has 16 residues. Germline CDR1 and CDR2: SGDLS and YYNGEE. This chain's CDR3 is CASSPGTGRYGNTIYF. The CDR3 bases are TGTGCCAGCAGCCCCGGGACAGGGCGGTATGGAAACACCATATATTTT. Looking up the rest from reference TRBV9 and TRBJ1-3 gives the full variable domain: DSGVTQTPKHLITATGQRVTLRCSPRSGDLSVYWYQQSLDQGLQFLIQYYNGEERAKGNILERFSAQQFPDLHSELNLSSLELGDSALYFCASSPGTGRYGNTIYFGEGSWLTVV.

The genes are TRBV5-1 and TRBJ2-3; 10 nucleotides line up with TRBD2. The junction had 6 bases not matched to a gene; V was cut back by 2 bases and J by 0 bases. The CDR3 runs 17 residues. The germline gives CDR1 SGHRS, CDR2 YFSETQ. The CDR3 nucleotides read TGCGCCAGCAGCTTAGGAGCGGGAGGGCCTAGCACAGATACGCAGTATTTT. This codes for CASSLGAGGPSTDTQYF. Complete variable domain (other parts from reference TRBV5-1 and TRBJ2-3): KAGVTQTPRYLIKTRGQQVTLSCSPISGHRSVSWYQQTPGQGLQFLFEYFSETQRNKGNFPGRFSGRQFSNSRSEMNVSTLELGDSALYLCASSLGAGGPSTDTQYFGPGTRLTVL.

The CDR3 sequence is CASSTLGSSYNEQFF. The CDR3 DNA sequence: TGTGCCAGCAGCACTTTGGGGAGCTCCTACAATGAGCAGTTCTTC. This chain joins TRBV4-2 and TRBJ2-1; the D gene is possibly TRBD2 (5 bases). The V gene lost 5 bases and the J gene lost 0 bases, with 11 bases spanning the gap. There are 15 residues in the CDR3. The germline V gene has CDR1 LGHNA and CDR2 YNFKEQ.

The chain has TRBV27 and TRBJ2-2; TRBD1 might be the D (6 bases). From germline, CDR1 is MNHEY and CDR2 SMNVEV (reference sequence). CDR3 length equals 17 residues. Between the trimmed V and J ends, which lost 4 bases and 4 bases, there was a span of 19 bases. CDR3 DNA: TGTGCCAGCAGTTCGATACAGGGATTCCCATTCACCGGGGAGCTGTTTTTT. Protein: CASSSIQGFPFTGELFF.

V and J are TRBV5-6 and TRBJ1-2; D remains unclear. This CDR3 spans 14 amino acids. V was pared by 0 bases and J by 4 bases, with 10 bases between. The germline V gene has CDR1 SGHDT and CDR2 YYEEEE. The DNA of the CDR3 is TGTGCCAGCAGCTTGGTACGGGATAGCTATGGCTACACCTTC. Residues: CASSLVRDSYGYTF.

A note on this clone: At one of its ends the junction is not consistent with the germline gene, which may arise from a read error. The chain couples TRBV18 to TRBJ1-2; D remains ambiguous. Germline CDR1 and CDR2: KGHSH and LQKENI. This CDR3 contains 14 residues. This chain's CDR3 is CASSPRHDSNGHTF. The CDR3 DNA is TGTGCCAGCTCACCACGGCACGACTCAAATGGCCACACCTTC.

V and J are TRBV7-2 and TRBJ2-7, with D perhaps matching TRBD2 (5 bases). Germline loops: CDR1 SGHTA, CDR2 FQGNSA. The CDR3 runs 14 residues. V was trimmed by 1 base and J by 5 bases, leaving 12 bases between them. The DNA for the CDR3 is TGTGCCAGCAGCTTAGTGAGGGAGTTCAACGAGCAGTACTTC. It is translated as CASSLVREFNEQYF.

With regard to this clone: The junction shows a germline mismatch at one end, possibly a read error. The chain has TRBV7-6 and TRBJ1-1; TRBD1 agrees at 9 bases. CDR1 and CDR2 (germline): SGHVS, FNYEAQ. CDR3 length: 14 residues. CDR3 nucleotides: TGTGCCAGCAGCTTACCGTCCCGGGACAGGGAGCTGGCCTTT. Translation: CASSLPSRDRELAF.